Below are 14 T cell receptor beta chains sequenced from a single sample in a study of beta chain features in type 1 diabetes (dated by TCRdb to 2016 to 2018). The study at large found these results: Type 1 diabetes patients showed a moderate but significant shortening of TCRB CDR3 length in all four CD4+ subsets.

The antigens of these receptors remain unknown. The receptor library was made with the immunoSEQ multiplex PCR assay. The entire isolated RNA was reverse transcribed using the High Capacity cDNA Reverse Transcription Kit, and thus expressed TCRB transcripts were sequenced. TCRdb provides this immuneACCESS table in a form limited to in-frame rearrangements. Some clones are lacking; in checked studies, under half of them reflect an unresolved V gene, and why the rest are absent is not known. In this sample the table shows over 120,000 clones, more than 10% of which occur a single time. Roughly 1.3% of the sample lies in the top ten. The sequenced sample consisted of central memory CD4+ T cells from blood. The receptors were gathered from a man between 18 and 35 years old with type 1 diabetes.

This clone occurred a few times. V usage is TRBV12-5 and J usage is TRBJ1-1; 9 nucleotides line up with TRBD1. Germline CDR1 reads LGHNT; CDR2 reads FRNRAP. The CDR3 length is 14 residues. J gave up 10 bases and V 6 bases, and 12 bases lay outside the gene matches. The CDR3 loop is CASGPGQGGSGAFF. Written as DNA, the CDR3 is TGTGCTAGTGGCCCGGGACAGGGAGGTAGCGGAGCTTTCTTT.

The J gene is TRBJ2-1, the V gene TRBV5-1; weak D call: TRBD1 (6 bases). Trimming removed 4 bases from V and 8 bases from J, with 16 bases in between. This CDR3 contains 14 residues. Germline V gene data show CDR1 as SGHRS and CDR2 as YFSETQ. CDR3 nucleotide sequence: TGCGCCAGCAGCGAATGGACAGATGGCGATGAGCAGTTCTTC. Translation gives CASSEWTDGDEQFF.

This clone came up a few times. The chain links TRBV6-6 to TRBJ2-1, with unresolved D. In germline, CDR1 is MNHNY, CDR2 SVGAGI (reference sequence). The ends were cut back, 5 bases at V and 8 bases at J, with 10 bases in the middle. CDR3 length: 12 residues. The CDR3 spells CASSLPRDEQFF. CDR3 bases: TGTGCCAGCAGTCTCCCCCGGGATGAGCAGTTCTTC.

This clone was detected only a few times. The chain has TRBV7-2 and TRBJ1-2; 7 positions match TRBD1. V gave up 2 bases and J gave up 5 bases; unmatched junction bases: 5. The CDR3 is 14 residues long. CDR1 is SGHTA, CDR2 FQGNSA, per germline. In DNA, the CDR3 is TGTGCCAGCAGCTTAAAGGGGGCAGGGTATGGCTACACCTTC. Its translation: CASSLKGAGYGYTF.

This clone was seen only a few times. The chain carries TRBV28 and TRBJ2-7; a weak D match, TRBD1 (5 bases). Germline CDR1 reads MDHEN; CDR2 reads SYDVKM. The V end was cut by 6 bases, the J end by 0 bases, with 9 bases between. CDR3 length: 13 amino acids. The CDR3 DNA is TGTGCCAGCAGCCCCAGGGTCTCCTACGAGCAGTACTTC. It yields the protein CASSPRVSYEQYF.

There are a few counts of this clone. The chain employs TRBV29-1 and TRBJ2-3; D could derive from TRBD1 or TRBD2 (5 bases each). This CDR3 region has 14 residues. Germline CDR1 and CDR2: SQVTM and ANQGSEA. V was clipped by 7 bases and J by 3 bases, with 17 bases between them. The CDR3 spells CSGFRGASTDTQYF. The CDR3 region has the DNA TGCAGCGGTTTCCGGGGCGCGTCGACAGATACGCAGTATTTT.

This chain joins TRBV4-1 and TRBJ2-7; possibly TRBD1 for D (6 bases). Germline CDR1 MGHRA, CDR2 YSYEKL. The V gene lost 0 bases and the J gene lost 6 bases, with 18 bases spanning the gap. The CDR3 is 16 amino acids. CDR3 amino acids: CASSQDGGQTVTEQYF. The CDR3 DNA reads TGCGCCAGCAGCCAAGATGGGGGCCAGACAGTCACCGAGCAGTACTTC.

This clone has just a few counts. The chain carries TRBV18 and TRBJ2-7; no reliable D call. CDR3 length: 14 residues. V was shortened by 6 bases and J by 0 bases, with 12 bases between the two germline ends. Germline CDR1 reads KGHSH; CDR2 reads LQKENI. CDR3 nucleotides: TGTGCCAGCTCCCCCACGGGCAGCTCCTACGAGCAGTACTTC. Translation: CASSPTGSSYEQYF.

The chain links TRBV5-1 to TRBJ2-1; 10 nucleotides align to TRBD2. The V segment lost 4 bases and the J segment 7 bases; nucleotides outside the gene matches: 11. The V gene's germline CDR1 is SGHRS and CDR2 YFSETQ. The CDR3 sequence is 16 residues long. The CDR3 DNA reads as TGCGCCAGCAGCCCGAGCCATAGCGGGGGGCTTAATGAGCAGTTCTTC. Protein: CASSPSHSGGLNEQFF. Full variable domain (rest looked up from reference TRBV5-1 and TRBJ2-1): KAGVTQTPRYLIKTRGQQVTLSCSPISGHRSVSWYQQTPGQGLQFLFEYFSETQRNKGNFPGRFSGRQFSNSRSEMNVSTLELGDSALYLCASSPSHSGGLNEQFFGPGTRLTVL.

The gene calls are TRBV7-2 and TRBJ2-5, with D possibly TRBD2 on 7 matching bases. Germline CDR1 SGHTA, CDR2 FQGNSA. The germline V and J ends were trimmed by 5 bases and 4 bases, with 17 bases remaining between them. The CDR3 is 15 amino acids. The CDR3 loop reads CASSTQTGGGETQYF. For the CDR3, the DNA is TGTGCCAGCAGCACCCAGACGGGGGGCGGAGAGACCCAGTACTTC.

The J gene is TRBJ2-7, the V gene TRBV11-3; D is uncertain. V was trimmed by 0 bases and J by 6 bases, leaving 6 bases between them. This CDR3 region has 12 residues. Germline V gene sequence: CDR1 SGHNT, CDR2 YENEEA. CDR3 amino acids: CASSLELGEQYF. DNA of the CDR3: TGTGCCAGCAGCTTAGAGTTGGGCGAGCAGTACTTC.

This sequence joins TRBV29-1 and TRBJ1-1; D remains ambiguous. V lost 5 bases to trimming and J lost 5 bases, with 9 bases between them. Per germline, CDR1 SQVTM and CDR2 ANQGSEA. This CDR3 is 11 amino acids long. CDR3 nucleotides: TGCAGCGTTAAGATGGGAACTGAAGCTTTCTTT. This codes for CSVKMGTEAFF.

The chain recombines TRBV14 with TRBJ2-3; D tentatively fits TRBD1 or TRBD2 (5 bases each). Germline V gene data show CDR1 as SGHDN and CDR2 as FVKESK. The CDR3 extends over 16 amino acids. V gave up 4 bases and J gave up 6 bases, with 20 bases separating them. CDR3 nucleotides: TGTGCCAGCAGCCTACTGGGTGGGGGAGCGTTGGATACGCAGTATTTT. Translation: CASSLLGGGALDTQYF.

The J gene is TRBJ2-3, the V gene TRBV28, with D hard to call. V was clipped by 3 bases and J by 1 base, with 8 bases between them. The CDR3 spans 14 residues. Germline CDR1 MDHEN, CDR2 SYDVKM. The CDR3: CASSFRQGTDTQYF. Written as DNA, the CDR3 is TGTGCCAGCAGTTTTCGCCAGGGCACAGATACGCAGTATTTT.